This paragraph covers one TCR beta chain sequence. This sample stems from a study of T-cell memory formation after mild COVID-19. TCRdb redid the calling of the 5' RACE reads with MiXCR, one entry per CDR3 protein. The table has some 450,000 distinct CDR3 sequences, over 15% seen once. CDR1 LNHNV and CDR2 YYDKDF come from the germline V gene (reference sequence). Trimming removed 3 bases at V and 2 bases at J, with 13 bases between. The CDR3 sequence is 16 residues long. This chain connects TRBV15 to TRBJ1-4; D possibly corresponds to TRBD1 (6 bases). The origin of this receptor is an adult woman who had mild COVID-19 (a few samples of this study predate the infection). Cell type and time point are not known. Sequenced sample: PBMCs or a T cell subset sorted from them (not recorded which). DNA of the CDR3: TGTGCCACCAGCAGGCCTGAGGGGGGGACTAATGAAAAACTGTTTTTT. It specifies CATSRPEGGTNEKLFF.